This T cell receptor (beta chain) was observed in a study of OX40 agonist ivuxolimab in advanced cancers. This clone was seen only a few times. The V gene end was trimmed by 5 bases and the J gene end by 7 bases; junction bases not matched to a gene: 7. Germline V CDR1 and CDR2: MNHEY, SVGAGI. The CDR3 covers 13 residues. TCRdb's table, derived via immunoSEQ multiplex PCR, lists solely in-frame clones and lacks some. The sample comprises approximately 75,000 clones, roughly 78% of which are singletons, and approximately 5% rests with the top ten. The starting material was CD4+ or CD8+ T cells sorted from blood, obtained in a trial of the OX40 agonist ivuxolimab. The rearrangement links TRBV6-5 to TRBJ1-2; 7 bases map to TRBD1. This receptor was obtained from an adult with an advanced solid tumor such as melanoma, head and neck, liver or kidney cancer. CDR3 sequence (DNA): TGTGCCAGCAGTATACCAGGGGGACCTGGCTACACCTTC. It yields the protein CASSIPGGPGYTF.